The rows below give T cell receptor beta chains drawn from one sample of a study of T cells in Graves' hyperthyroidism and ophthalmopathy. TCRdb used MiXCR to reprocess the multiplex PCR reads, holding one entry per CDR3 protein. Among about 250,000 distinct CDR3 sequences listed, approximately 25% were seen once. The sequenced sample consisted of blood. Receptor source: a woman between 40 and 50 years old with Graves' ophthalmopathy. Both conserved end residues are part of each CDR3. A D gene is named only where the DNA matches it firmly. Clone size, where shown, is once, few, many, or a class for clones that have expanded.

d_call	v_call	j_call	clone_size	cdr3_nt	cdr3_aa
TRBD1	TRBV6-1	TRBJ1-2	-	TGTGCCAGCAGTAAGGGACAGGGAGCGGAGACCTTC	CASSKGQGAETF
-	TRBV4-1	TRBJ1-1	once	TGCGCCAGCAGCCGACTTCCCACGAACACTGAAGCTTTCTTT	CASSRLPTNTEAFF
-	TRBV15	TRBJ2-2	many	TGTGCCACCAGCGGCTCCTCGAACACCGGGGAGCTGTTTTTT	CATSGSSNTGELFF
TRBD1	TRBV6-4	TRBJ2-2	many	TGTGCCAGCAGGACCAGGACAGGGGGCACGAACACCGGGGAGCTGTTTTTT	CASRTRTGGTNTGELFF
TRBD1	TRBV20-1	TRBJ2-5	many	TGCAGTGCTGCAGACAGGGGAAAGACCCAGTACTTC	CSAADRGKTQYF
TRBD1	TRBV9	TRBJ2-7	-	TGTGCCAGCACAAACGGACCGGACAGGGTGGCTCCCTACGAGCAGTACTTC	CASTNGPDRVAPYEQYF
TRBD2	TRBV20-1	TRBJ2-7	many	TGCAGTGCTAGTCAGACCTCCCGGACTAGCGGCGGAGTCCTGTACGAGCAGTACTTC	CSASQTSRTSGGVLYEQYF
-	TRBV20-1	TRBJ2-5	-	TGCAGTGCTAGAGATCTCACGGGGCGCCGAGAGACCCAGTACTTC	CSARDLTGRRETQYF
-	TRBV28	TRBJ2-5	many	TGTGCCAGCAGTCTACTATCTGGGGGGGCGGGTGAGACCCAGTACTTC	CASSLLSGGAGETQYF
TRBD1	TRBV11-2	TRBJ2-4	many	TGTGCCAGCAGCCCCGTGACAGGGGGGGACATTCAGTACTTC	CASSPVTGGDIQYF
TRBD1	TRBV11-2	TRBJ2-7	many	TGTGCCAGCAGGACCGGGACAGGGGACTACGAGCAGTACTTC	CASRTGTGDYEQYF
TRBD1	TRBV6-5	TRBJ2-7	many	TGTGCCAGCAGATGGGACAGGGTCTCCTACGAGCAGTACTTC	CASRWDRVSYEQYF
-	TRBV15	TRBJ1-5	many	TGTGCCACCAGCATAGACCGAACTAGCAATCAGCCCCAGCATTTT	CATSIDRTSNQPQHF
-	TRBV12-3/TRBV12-4	TRBJ1-1	once	TGTGCCAGCAGTTACGCACTTACGAACACTGAAGCTTTCTTT	CASSYALTNTEAFF
TRBD1	TRBV28	TRBJ1-2	many	TGTGCCAGCAGCTCCGGGACAGCTCACTATGGCTACACCTTC	CASSSGTAHYGYTF
-	TRBV19	TRBJ2-2	many	TGTGCCAGTAGTATAAAGATCGGTTTAAACACCGGGGAGCTGTTTTTT	CASSIKIGLNTGELFF
-	TRBV5-5	TRBJ2-5	-	TGTGCCAGCAGCCCGGAATGGCGAGGCCGCGAGACCCAGTACTTC	CASSPEWRGRETQYF
-	TRBV28	TRBJ1-1	-	TGTGCCAGCAGTTTATTTTCCCGGCCAGGAGCCACTGAAGCTTTCTTT	CASSLFSRPGATEAFF
-	TRBV9	TRBJ1-1	-	TGTGCCAGCAGCTTCTCTAAATACACTGAAGCTTTCTTT	CASSFSKYTEAFF
-	TRBV5-5	TRBJ1-2	few	TGTGCCAGCAGCTTTCCGGAACAGGGATTGCACTATGGCTACACCTTC	CASSFPEQGLHYGYTF
TRBD1	TRBV15	TRBJ2-7	few	TGTGCCACCAGCAGTTCGACAGGGATATCCTTCGAGCAGTACTTC	CATSSSTGISFEQYF
-	TRBV20-1	TRBJ2-7	many	TGCAGTGCTAGGCCGGACTCGGGGTCCTACGAGCAGTACTTC	CSARPDSGSYEQYF
-	TRBV11-1	TRBJ2-2	many	TGTGCCAGCAGCCAGGATGGGGCCGGGGAGCTGTTTTTT	CASSQDGAGELFF
TRBD2	TRBV9	TRBJ2-5	-	TGTGCCAGCAGCGTAGCCAGCGGGGGGGAGCAAGAGACCCAGTACTTC	CASSVASGGEQETQYF
TRBD2	TRBV20-1	TRBJ2-2	many	TGCAGTGCAGACCGGGGACTAGCGGGAGCGGGGAACACCGGGGAGCTGTTTTTT	CSADRGLAGAGNTGELFF
-	TRBV5-1	TRBJ2-7	many	TGCGCCAGCAGTCCCGGGTCCTCTTCCTCCTACGAGCAGTACTTC	CASSPGSSSSYEQYF
TRBD1	TRBV6-5	TRBJ2-7	many	TGTGCCAGCAGTTACACCGGGACAGGGGGCGAGCAGTACTTC	CASSYTGTGGEQYF
-	TRBV12-3/TRBV12-4	TRBJ1-2	many	TGTGCCAGCAGTTTGGCTAGTCCCTCCTATGGCTACACCTTC	CASSLASPSYGYTF
TRBD1	TRBV6-5	TRBJ2-7	many	TGTGCCAGCAGATATCGGACAGGCTGGACCTACGAGCAGTACTTC	CASRYRTGWTYEQYF
-	TRBV10-3	TRBJ1-1	many	TGTGCCATCAGTGTGCAAGACAGCAACACTGAAGCTTTCTTT	CAISVQDSNTEAFF
-	TRBV7-9	TRBJ2-5	many	TGTGCCAGCAGCTTACTTCTCGAACTCCAAGAGACCCAGTACTTC	CASSLLLELQETQYF
TRBD1	TRBV6-1	TRBJ2-7	-	TGTGCCAGCAGAACATCGGGACAGGGGGCTTCCGAGCAGTACTTC	CASRTSGQGASEQYF
-	TRBV2	TRBJ1-5	many	TGTGCCAGCAGTGAAAAGGGGAATCAGCCCCAGCATTTT	CASSEKGNQPQHF